The next 5 T cell receptor beta chains were all read from a single sample in a study of vaccination and CD4 T cells after COVID-19. Treatment: roughly 10-day PBMC culture with coronavirus spike peptide pools or control peptides (ViraFEST assay). An Oncomine TCR Beta short-read assay was used to sequence the DNA from cultured CD4+ T cells. TCRdb analysed the PCR reads with MiXCR anew, one entry per CDR3 protein. The sample holds about 25,000 distinct CDR3 sequences; about 46% are singletons and the top ten take approximately 7.6%. Antigen specificity for these receptors is unknown. Sample: CD4+ T cells from blood, cultured in vitro. The receptor set was obtained from a human donor who had recovered from COVID-19.

The chain carries TRBV6-5 and TRBJ2-5; no reliable D call. The germline V gene has CDR1 MNHEY and CDR2 SVGAGI. This CDR3 is built from 14 residues. Trimming removed 3 bases at V and 5 bases at J, with 13 bases between. DNA of the CDR3: TGTGCCAGCAGTTATTCTCCTAGTACTGAGACCCAGTACTTC. It encodes CASSYSPSTETQYF.

The CDR3 DNA reads TGTGCCAGCAGTGGGGGGACGGCTGGGGGCTACACCTTC. As protein: CASSGGTAGGYTF. V and J are TRBV2 and TRBJ1-2, with a weak D call TRBD1 (5 bases). Germline CDR1 is SNHLY and CDR2 is FYNNEI. Trimming removed 4 bases at V and 8 bases at J, with 14 bases between. This CDR3 region has 13 residues. The full variable domain, rest sourced from reference TRBV2 and TRBJ1-2, is EPEVTQTPSHQVTQMGQEVILRCVPISNHLYFYWYRQILGQKVEFLVSFYNNEISEKSEIFDDQFSVERPDGSNFTLKIRSTKLEDSAMYFCASSGGTAGGYTFGSGTRLTVV.

The chain recombines TRBV7-2 with TRBJ2-1, with TRBD1 identical over 7 bases. The CDR3 is 16 residues long. Trimming at V came to 5 bases and at J to 6 bases, leaving 13 bases not matched to a gene. Germline CDR1 SGHTA, CDR2 FQGNSA. The CDR3 DNA follows: TGTGCCAGCAGCCCAAACGCGGTCGACAGGGTCAATGAGCAGTTCTTC. Its translation is CASSPNAVDRVNEQFF.

The genes are TRBV19 and TRBJ2-3; 11 bases align to TRBD2. The CDR3 has 16 amino acids. The trim removed 7 bases at V and 1 base at J, leaving 7 bases unmatched. Germline V gene sequence: CDR1 LNHDA, CDR2 SQIVND (reference sequence). The CDR3: CASTPGLAAGTDTQYF. The CDR3 DNA reads as TGTGCCAGTACCCCGGGACTAGCGGCTGGCACAGATACGCAGTATTTT.

In its sample, this clonotype was seen a few times. The chain has TRBV27 and TRBJ2-7, with TRBD2 as a possible D gene (6 bases). The CDR3 covers 13 residues. V lost 3 bases and J 3 bases, leaving 9 bases between the germline ends. CDR1 is MNHEY, CDR2 SMNVEV, per germline (reference sequence). CDR3 nucleotide sequence: TGTGCCAGCAGTTTGGAGGGACGCTACGAGCAGTACTTC. It translates to CASSLEGRYEQYF.